The 15 T cell receptor beta chains below all came from one sample that was sequenced in a study of blood T cell dynamics during melanoma immunotherapy. The assay was immunoSEQ multiplex PCR, and TCRdb's table has in-frame clones only and misses some. The table lists some 16,000 clones, more than 75% of them singletons. Time point specified: pre-treatment baseline. This specimen consisted of blood, obtained from a patient treated with checkpoint blockade. Receptor source: a human donor with melanoma.

This chain joins TRBV5-5 and TRBJ1-2, with D unresolved. The length of the CDR3 is 14 residues. Trimming pared 3 bases from V and 2 bases from J, leaving 11 bases between. Germline lookup yields CDR1 SGHKS and CDR2 YYEKEE (reference sequence). The DNA for the CDR3 is TGTGCCAGCAGCTACACGACGGCGAACTATGGCTACACCTTC. It translates to CASSYTTANYGYTF.

This clone is a singleton in its sample. This sequence joins TRBV11-3 and TRBJ2-7; tentative D call: TRBD2 (6 bases). The CDR3 loop spans 18 amino acids. Deletions cut 5 bases from V and 5 bases from J, with 28 bases between. Germline CDR1 SGHNT, CDR2 YENEEA. The chain's CDR3 is CASSNPPGSETGVDEQYF. The CDR3 coding sequence is TGTGCCAGCAGCAACCCACCTGGGAGCGAAACGGGGGTGGACGAGCAGTACTTC.

This clone was seen a few times. Here the CDR3 DNA reads TGTGCCAGCAGTTACCCAGGGGGGCGCAATGAGCAGTTCTTC. It translates to CASSYPGGRNEQFF. J is TRBJ2-1 and V is TRBV6-5, with TRBD1 as a possible D gene (7 bases). CDR3 length: 14 amino acids. The V gene lost 2 bases and the J gene lost 6 bases, with 11 bases spanning the gap. The germline V gene has CDR1 MNHEY and CDR2 SVGAGI.

The chain joins TRBV2 to TRBJ1-2, with D perhaps TRBD1 (6 bases). V was cut by 5 bases and J by 0 bases, with 10 bases left in between. Per germline, CDR1 SNHLY and CDR2 FYNNEI. The CDR3 covers 14 residues. The CDR3 protein is CASSRQVANYGYTF. CDR3 bases: TGTGCCAGCAGTCGACAGGTTGCTAACTATGGCTACACCTTC.

V gene TRBV4-1 combines with J gene TRBJ2-5; D is ambiguous. The CDR3 covers 14 residues. Germline CDR1 reads MGHRA; CDR2 reads YSYEKL. V shed 4 bases and J shed 7 bases, with 16 bases lying between them. The CDR3 bases are TGCGCCAGCAGCCGCGGTACGGGTTCTAGGACCCAGTACTTC. It yields the protein CASSRGTGSRTQYF.

The chain recombines TRBV5-1 with TRBJ2-2, with a weak D call TRBD2 (5 bases). The CDR3 has 16 amino acids. Trimming stripped 2 bases from V and 0 bases from J, with 11 bases between. In germline, CDR1 is SGHRS, CDR2 YFSETQ. As DNA, the CDR3 is TGCGCCAGCAGCTTTGGGGTCGGGGCGAACACCGGGGAGCTGTTTTTT. This codes for CASSFGVGANTGELFF.

The rearrangement joins TRBV5-1 to TRBJ2-1; 10 bases map to TRBD1. There are 17 residues in the CDR3. Looked up from germline, CDR1 is SGHRS and CDR2 is YFSETQ. The V and J ends lost 2 bases and 1 base, in that order; junction bases with no gene match: 6. This CDR3 reads CASSFYRDRGSYNEQFF. Here the CDR3 DNA reads TGCGCCAGCAGCTTCTACCGGGACAGGGGTTCCTACAATGAGCAGTTCTTC. Combining the CDR3 with reference TRBV5-1 and TRBJ2-1 gives the whole variable domain KAGVTQTPRYLIKTRGQQVTLSCSPISGHRSVSWYQQTPGQGLQFLFEYFSETQRNKGNFPGRFSGRQFSNSRSEMNVSTLELGDSALYLCASSFYRDRGSYNEQFFGPGTRLTVL.

The CDR3 nucleotides are TGCGCCAGCAGCCATCCGGCCCTAAACACCGGGGAGCTGTTTTTT. The encoded protein is CASSHPALNTGELFF. The gene calls are TRBV4-1 and TRBJ2-2; D remains unclear. The CDR3 length is 15 residues. Trimming stripped 3 bases from V and 2 bases from J, with 10 bases between. The germline V gene encodes CDR1 MGHRA and CDR2 YSYEKL.

In this sample, this clone turned up a few times. The V and J genes are TRBV5-1 and TRBJ1-5; no firm D call. V shed 5 bases and J shed 7 bases, with 13 bases lying between them. The CDR3 has 13 residues. Germline lookup yields CDR1 SGHRS and CDR2 YFSETQ. CDR3 coding DNA: TGCGCCAGCAGGGAGACGCCTCAGCAGCCCCAGCATTTT. Encoded protein: CASRETPQQPQHF.

This rearrangement joins TRBV5-4 to TRBJ2-7, with D perhaps TRBD2 (6 bases). V gave up 4 bases and J gave up 1 base, with 15 bases separating them. Germline CDR1 SGHNT, CDR2 YYREEE (reference sequence). CDR3 length equals 15 residues. The CDR3 region is CASSAKGGGSYEQYF. The CDR3 region has the DNA TGTGCCAGCAGCGCAAAGGGAGGTGGGTCCTACGAGCAGTACTTC.

The V call is TRBV30, the J call TRBJ1-5; TRBD1 matches 9 bases. The ends lost 2 bases at V and 9 bases at J; junction bases unmatched: 20. The germline gives CDR1 GTSNPN, CDR2 SVGIG (reference sequence). This CDR3 has 18 amino acids. CDR3 bases: TGTGCCTGGAGTTCCGGGGCTGCGGGGACAGGGATCTCTCGGCCCCAGCATTTT. As protein: CAWSSGAAGTGISRPQHF.

This rearrangement joins TRBV6-4 to TRBJ1-1; D is unclear. V lost 3 bases and J 1 base, leaving 6 bases between the germline ends. CDR1 and CDR2 from the germline V gene are MRHNA and SNTAGT. The CDR3 totals 13 residues. The CDR3 region has the DNA TGTGCCAGCAGTGAATTGTCGAACACTGAAGCTTTCTTT. Protein product: CASSELSNTEAFF.

The chain is built from TRBV29-1 and TRBJ2-5; D is possibly TRBD1 (5 bases). Germline CDR1 and CDR2: SQVTM and ANQGSEA. The CDR3 is made up of 11 amino acids. The DNA for the CDR3 is TGCAGTTTTTGTAGGGGTGAGACCCAGTACTTC. Its protein is CSFCRGETQYF. Combining the CDR3 with reference TRBV29-1 and TRBJ2-5 gives the whole variable domain SAVISQKPSRDICQRGTSLTIQCQVDSQVTMMFWYRQQPGQSLTLIATANQGSEATYESGFVIDKFPISRPNLTFSTLTVSNMSPEDSSIYLCSFCRGETQYFGPGTRLLVL.

The rearrangement uses TRBV11-2 and TRBJ2-3; weak D call: TRBD2 (7 bases). In germline, CDR1 is SGHAT, CDR2 FQNNGV. V gave up 3 bases and J gave up 6 bases, with 19 bases separating them. CDR3 length: 16 amino acids. The CDR3 here is CASSFPSGRRGDTQYF. The CDR3 region has the DNA TGTGCCAGCAGCTTCCCTAGCGGACGAAGGGGGGATACGCAGTATTTT.

The chain recombines TRBV11-2 with TRBJ2-3; TRBD2 agrees at 8 bases. The CDR3 covers 16 residues. CDR1 SGHAT and CDR2 FQNNGV come from the germline V gene. Trimming cost V 2 bases and J 2 bases; bases outside gene matches: 6. The CDR3 here is CASSLSAGVPTDTQYF. The CDR3 DNA reads TGTGCCAGCAGCTTATCAGCGGGGGTCCCCACAGATACGCAGTATTTT.